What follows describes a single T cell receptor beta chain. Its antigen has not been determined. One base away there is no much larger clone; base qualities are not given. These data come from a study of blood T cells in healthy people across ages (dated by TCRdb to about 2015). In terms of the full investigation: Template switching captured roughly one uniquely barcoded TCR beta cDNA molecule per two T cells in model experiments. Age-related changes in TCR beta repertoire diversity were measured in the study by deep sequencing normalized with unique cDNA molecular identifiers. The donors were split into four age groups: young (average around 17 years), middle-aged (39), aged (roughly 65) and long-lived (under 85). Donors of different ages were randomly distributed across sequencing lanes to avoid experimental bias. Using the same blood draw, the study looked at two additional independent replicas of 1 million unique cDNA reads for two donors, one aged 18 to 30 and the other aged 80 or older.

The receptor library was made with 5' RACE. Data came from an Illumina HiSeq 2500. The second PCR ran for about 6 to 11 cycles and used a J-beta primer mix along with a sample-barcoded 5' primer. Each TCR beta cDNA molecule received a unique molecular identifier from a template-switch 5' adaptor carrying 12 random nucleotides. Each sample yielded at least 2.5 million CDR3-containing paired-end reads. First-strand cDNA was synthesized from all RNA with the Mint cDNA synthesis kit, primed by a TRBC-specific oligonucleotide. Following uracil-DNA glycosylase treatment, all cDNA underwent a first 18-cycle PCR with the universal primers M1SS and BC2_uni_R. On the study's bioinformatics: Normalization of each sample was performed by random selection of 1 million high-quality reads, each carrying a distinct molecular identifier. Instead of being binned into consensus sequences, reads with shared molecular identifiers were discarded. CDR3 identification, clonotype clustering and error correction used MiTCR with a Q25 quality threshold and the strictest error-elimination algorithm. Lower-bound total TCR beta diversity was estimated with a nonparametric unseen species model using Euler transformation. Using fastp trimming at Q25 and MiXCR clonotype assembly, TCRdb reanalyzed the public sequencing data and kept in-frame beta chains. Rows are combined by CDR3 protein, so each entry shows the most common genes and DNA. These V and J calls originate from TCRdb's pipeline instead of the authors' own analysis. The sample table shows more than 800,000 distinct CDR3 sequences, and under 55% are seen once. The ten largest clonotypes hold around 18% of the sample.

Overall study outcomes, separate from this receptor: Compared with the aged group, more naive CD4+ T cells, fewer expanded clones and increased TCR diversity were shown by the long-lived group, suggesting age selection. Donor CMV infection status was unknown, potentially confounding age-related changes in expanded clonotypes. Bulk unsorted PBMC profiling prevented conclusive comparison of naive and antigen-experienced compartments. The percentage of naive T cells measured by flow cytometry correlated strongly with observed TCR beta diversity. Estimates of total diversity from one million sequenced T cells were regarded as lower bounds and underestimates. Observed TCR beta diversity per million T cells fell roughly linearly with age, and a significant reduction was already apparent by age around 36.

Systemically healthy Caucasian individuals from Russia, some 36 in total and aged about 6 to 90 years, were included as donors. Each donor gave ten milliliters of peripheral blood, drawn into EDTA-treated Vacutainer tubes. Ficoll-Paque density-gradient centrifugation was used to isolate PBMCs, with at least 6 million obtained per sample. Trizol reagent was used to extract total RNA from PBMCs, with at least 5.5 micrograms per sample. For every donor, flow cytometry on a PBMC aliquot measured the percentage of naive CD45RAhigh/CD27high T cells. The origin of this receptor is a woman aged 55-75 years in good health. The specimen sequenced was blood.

The CDR3 protein: CASSPDRMNTEAFF. The DNA sequence is TGTGCCAGCAGCCCGGACAGGATGAACACTGAAGCTTTCTTT. The chain is assembled from TRBV7-3 and TRBJ1-1; TRBD1 matches 7 bases in the middle. The germline V and J ends show losses of 5 bases and 0 bases respectively, and no gene match explains 3 bases of the junction. Inclusive of the bounding cysteine and phenylalanine, the CDR3 is 14 residues long. Left in the record is the CDR3 DNA by itself, 42 bases read in frame from the first base. CDR1 and CDR2, looked up from the germline V gene, are SGHTA and FQGTGA.